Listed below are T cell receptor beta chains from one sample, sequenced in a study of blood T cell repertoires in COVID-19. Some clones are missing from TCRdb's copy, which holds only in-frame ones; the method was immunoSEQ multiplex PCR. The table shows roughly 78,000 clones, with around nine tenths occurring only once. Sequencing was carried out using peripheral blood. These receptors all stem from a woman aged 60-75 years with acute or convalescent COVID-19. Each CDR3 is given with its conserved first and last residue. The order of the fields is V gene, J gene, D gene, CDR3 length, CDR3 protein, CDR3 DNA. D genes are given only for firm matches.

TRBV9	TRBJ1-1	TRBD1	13	CASSGTGVTEAFF	TGTGCCAGCAGTGGGACAGGGGTCACTGAAGCTTTCTTT
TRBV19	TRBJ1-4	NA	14	CASSRSSINEKLFF	TGTGCCAGTAGTAGGAGTAGTATTAATGAAAAACTGTTTTTT
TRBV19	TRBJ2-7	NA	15	CASSLRRGVVDEQYF	TGTGCCAGTAGTCTCAGGCGCGGGGTCGTCGACGAGCAGTACTTC
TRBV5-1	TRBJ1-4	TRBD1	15	CASSIGTEPNEKLFF	TGCGCCAGCAGCATAGGGACAGAACCCAATGAAAAACTGTTTTTT
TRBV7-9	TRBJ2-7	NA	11	CASGTLYEQYF	TGTGCCAGCGGGACACTCTACGAGCAGTACTTC
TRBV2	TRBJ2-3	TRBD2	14	CASGGVVSTDTQYF	TGTGCCAGCGGGGGGGTTGTTAGCACAGATACGCAGTATTTT
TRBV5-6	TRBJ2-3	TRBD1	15	CASSLATGGLDTQYF	TGTGCCAGCAGCTTGGCTACAGGGGGCCTGGATACGCAGTATTTT
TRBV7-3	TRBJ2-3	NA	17	CASSLRRLESHQDTQYF	TGTGCCAGCAGCTTACGTCGACTAGAAAGTCATCAAGATACGCAGTATTTT
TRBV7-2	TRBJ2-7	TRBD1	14	CASSLYDRGVEQYF	TGTGCCAGCAGCTTATACGACAGGGGGGTCGAGCAGTACTTC
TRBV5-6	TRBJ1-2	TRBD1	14	CASSAGTGSSGYTF	TGTGCCAGCAGCGCGGGGACAGGGTCTTCAGGCTACACCTTC
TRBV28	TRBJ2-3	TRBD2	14	CASSSGTSGDTQYF	TGTGCCAGCAGTTCGGGGACTAGCGGAGATACGCAGTATTTT
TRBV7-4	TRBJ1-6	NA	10	CASGARSLHF	TGTGCCAGCGGGGCCCGGTCCCTCCACTTT
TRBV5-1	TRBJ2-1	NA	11	CASSLGGLQFF	TGCGCCAGCAGCTTGGGGGGACTGCAGTTCTTC
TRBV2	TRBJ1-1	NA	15	CASSEVDAGNTEAFF	TGTGCCAGCAGTGAAGTTGACGCAGGGAACACTGAAGCTTTCTTT
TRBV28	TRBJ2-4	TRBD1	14	CASGGQGRRNIQYF	TGTGCCAGCGGGGGACAGGGCCGGAGAAACATTCAGTACTTC
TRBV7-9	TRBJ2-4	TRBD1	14	CASSLAGQGNIQYF	TGTGCCAGCAGCTTAGCGGGACAGGGAAACATTCAGTACTTC
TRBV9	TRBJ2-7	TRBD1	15	CASSVGGTGSYEQYF	TGTGCCAGCAGCGTAGGAGGGACAGGCTCCTACGAGCAGTACTTC
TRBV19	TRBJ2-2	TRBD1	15	CASTRTGGVTGELFF	TGTGCCAGTACCCGAACAGGGGGCGTCACCGGGGAGCTGTTTTTT
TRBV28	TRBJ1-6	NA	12	CAHSKRGSPLHF	TGTGCCCATTCGAAACGGGGTTCACCCCTCCACTTT
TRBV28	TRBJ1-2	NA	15	CASSIGGQGNYGYTF	TGTGCCAGCAGTATTGGTGGTCAGGGGAACTATGGCTACACCTTC
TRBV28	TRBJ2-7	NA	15	CASSPRQAADDEQYF	TGTGCCAGCAGCCCCAGACAGGCGGCGGACGACGAGCAGTACTTC
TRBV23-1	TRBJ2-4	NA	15	CASSQNTGLENIQYF	TGCGCCAGCAGTCAAAATACAGGGTTGGAAAACATTCAGTACTTC
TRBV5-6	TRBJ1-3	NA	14	CASSDRGSGNTIYF	TGTGCCAGCAGCGATAGGGGGTCTGGAAACACCATATATTTT
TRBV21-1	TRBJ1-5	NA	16	CASSKEGVDGNQPQHF	TGTGCCAGCAGCAAAGAGGGAGTGGACGGCAATCAGCCCCAGCATTTT
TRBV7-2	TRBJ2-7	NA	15	CASSLAAGRSYEQYF	TGTGCCAGCAGCTTAGCGGCGGGCCGCTCCTACGAGCAGTACTTC
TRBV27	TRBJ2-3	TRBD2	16	CASSRTSGGVTDTQYF	TGTGCCAGCAGCCGGACTAGCGGGGGTGTCACAGATACGCAGTATTTT